These 9 T cell receptor beta chains came from one sample sequenced in a study of shared T cell receptors in the human thymus. Measured with immunoSEQ multiplex PCR; TCRdb has only the in-frame clones, and not every one. The sample gives 720,000 or so clones, 80% to 90% of which show up once; around 0.0099% is in the top ten. Another study also made use of these data, one on human thymus T cells.

The sample was thymocytes. Receptors originate from a girl in the first two years of life with a congenital heart defect.

V gene TRBV5-1 combines with J gene TRBJ2-5, with D hard to call. The CDR3 is 14 residues long. Germline CDR1 is SGHRS and CDR2 is YFSETQ. Deletions cut 2 bases from V and 2 bases from J, with 10 bases between. Here the CDR3 reads CASSFRSQQETQYF. CDR3 in DNA: TGCGCCAGCAGCTTCCGCTCCCAGCAAGAGACCCAGTACTTC.

The genes are TRBV10-3 and TRBJ1-1; unclear D gene. V lost 3 bases and J 0 bases, leaving 20 bases between the germline ends. Germline lookup yields CDR1 ENHRY and CDR2 SYGVKD. This CDR3 spans 18 amino acids. CDR3 nucleotides: TGTGCCATCAGTGACGGGTCTTTCGGTTTCCACATGAACACTGAAGCTTTCTTT. It translates to CAISDGSFGFHMNTEAFF.

This clone was counted a single time. Mismatch with germline at one junction end may stem from a read error. The same CDR3 is also encoded by other DNA sequences in this sample. The chain recombines TRBV28 with TRBJ1-5, with no clear D. The germline V gene encodes CDR1 MDHEN and CDR2 SYDVKM. This CDR3 has 16 amino acids. CDR3 nucleotides: TGCGCCAGCAGCCCCCCGGGATCCCCAAGGGATCAGCCCCAGCATTTT. It translates to CASSPPGSPRDQPQHF.

The chain carries TRBV27 and TRBJ1-3; D possibly corresponds to TRBD1 (6 bases). Trimming cost V 5 bases and J 0 bases, with 17 bases left between them. Germline V lookup: CDR1 MNHEY, CDR2 SMNVEV (reference sequence). CDR3 length: 17 amino acids. The CDR3 sequence is CASSRFGGEDSGNTIYF. CDR3 DNA: TGTGCCAGCAGTCGCTTTGGGGGCGAGGACTCTGGAAACACCATATATTTT.

The rearrangement joins TRBV7-2 to TRBJ2-7; possible D gene TRBD1, 7 bases. There are 15 residues in the CDR3. CDR1 is SGHTA and CDR2 is FQGNSA in the germline V gene. The germline V and J ends were trimmed by 8 bases and 3 bases, with 20 bases remaining between them. CDR3 nucleotides: TGTGCCAGCCAAGGGGGGCAGGGGGAACTCTACGAGCAGTACTTC. This encodes CASQGGQGELYEQYF.

This chain connects TRBV7-9 to TRBJ1-4; D gene uncertain. This CDR3 comprises 15 residues. The ends were cut back, 2 bases at V and 8 bases at J, with 15 bases in the middle. Germline V gene lookup returns CDR1 SEHNR and CDR2 FQNEAQ (reference sequence). This CDR3 is CASSLIPQRREKLFF. The DNA for the CDR3 is TGTGCCAGCAGCTTAATCCCCCAGAGGAGGGAAAAACTGTTTTTT.

This chain joins TRBV6-4 and TRBJ1-6, with D possibly being TRBD1 (5 bases). CDR1 and CDR2 from the germline V gene are MRHNA and SNTAGT. The CDR3 sequence is 14 residues long. V was trimmed by 4 bases and J by 14 bases, leaving 18 bases between them. Here the CDR3 DNA reads TGTGCCAGCAGTGGGGGCAGGGCGTCATGGGCCCTCCACTTT. It codes for CASSGGRASWALHF.

The V and J genes are TRBV12-1 and TRBJ2-7; the table's D call TRBD1 went unverified against the DNA. TRBV12-1 constitutes a pseudogene. CDR3 length: 18 amino acids. The CDR3 spells CASSFPCEGTATCYEQYF. In DNA form, the CDR3 reads TGTGCCAGCAGCTTTCCCTGCGAGGGGACAGCTACGTGCTACGAGCAGTACTTC.

This clone was observed once. The CDR3 DNA sequence: TGTGCCAGCAGCACCCCGGGACACAGCTACGAGCAGTACTTC. It translates to CASSTPGHSYEQYF. This sequence joins TRBV5-6 and TRBJ2-7; TRBD1 might be the D (6 bases). CDR3 length equals 14 residues. CDR1 is SGHDT and CDR2 is YYEEEE in the germline V gene. V was clipped by 4 bases and J by 3 bases, with 14 bases between them.